Here is one T cell receptor (beta chain) with its context. Its antigen is not identified. PCR involved 60 Vbeta and 13 Jbeta primers. Assay: immunoSEQ multiplex PCR; the TCRdb copy retains only in-frame clones and omits some. This sample has 100,000 to 150,000 clones, with about 80% found just once. This sample is drawn from a study of cytomegalovirus exposure and HLA in healthy donors. Study-level background: Unique TCRs numbering 75 million to 95 million, obtained from HLA-typed donors, made up an early data release.

Study-wide results and limits: In vitro checks showed that three CMV-associated chains really do target CMV antigens. Within an earlier analysis, most TCR beta V segments proved productive either about 90% or about 30% of the time. In a later analysis, TCR beta V- and J-gene trimming showed a link to a missense DCLRE1C variant.

The sample was PBMCs. This TCR was sampled from a man under 40 in good health and CMV-seropositive.

This CDR3 is CASSLVRGTLNNEQFF. CDR3 bases: TGTGCCAGCAGCTTAGTCCGCGGGACCCTAAACAATGAGCAGTTCTTC. The chain combines TRBV11-2 with TRBJ2-1, with TRBD2 as a possible D gene (6 bases). Trimming shortened V by 1 base and J by 5 bases, and 15 bases separated the two germline ends. The V gene's germline CDR1 is SGHAT and CDR2 FQNNGV. The CDR3 covers 16 residues.